This T cell receptor beta chain was retrieved from a study of control samples from healthy donors and cancer patients. V was pared by 1 base and J by 0 bases, with 7 bases between. The CDR3 runs to 15 residues. Germline V gene sequence: CDR1 SGHRS, CDR2 YFSETQ. The protocol was immunoSEQ multiplex PCR, while the TCRdb copy is restricted to in-frame clones and leaves out a portion. The sample includes 120,000 to 150,000 clones, less than 95% seen only once; the top ten take 5.5% to 9%. Sequencing was performed on blood. The chain combines TRBV5-1 with TRBJ2-2; D may be TRBD2 (5 bases). The TCR was taken from a young man in good health. This CDR3 is CASSLLEANTGELFF. The DNA of the CDR3 is TGCGCCAGCAGCTTGTTGGAGGCGAACACCGGGGAGCTGTTTTTT.